The rows below give T cell receptor beta chains drawn from one sample of a study of shared clonotypes between healthy human individuals. TCRdb's copy holds only in-frame clones and misses some; the assay was immunoSEQ multiplex PCR. The table shows some 470,000 clones, with around 78% occurring only once. Sequenced input: PBMCs. These receptor sequences come from a woman in her forties in good health. Some clones in this sample may be carry-over from other donors' samples. Both conserved end residues are part of each CDR3. A D gene is named only where the DNA matches it firmly. Part of the rows lack a size; the others show once, few, many or a class for expanded clones.

abundance,d_gene,v_gene,j_gene,CDR3aa,CDR3nt
NA,TRBD1,TRBV4-2,TRBJ1-2,CASSSLTGGAGGYTF,TGTGCCAGCAGCAGCTTGACAGGGGGCGCGGGAGGCTACACCTTC
NA,TRBD1,TRBV28,TRBJ2-5,CASRGTGGETQYF,TGTGCCAGCAGGGGGACAGGGGGTGAGACCCAGTACTTC
NA,TRBD1,TRBV11-3,TRBJ1-4,CASSLGQGEGCEKLFF,TGTGCCAGCAGCTTAGGACAGGGGGAAGGATGTGAAAAACTGTTTTTT
many,NA,TRBV4-1,TRBJ2-1,CASSRDERYNEQFF,TGCGCCAGCAGCCGAGATGAGCGGTACAATGAGCAGTTCTTC
NA,TRBD2,TRBV11-3,TRBJ2-1,CASSSPLAGPNEQFF,TGTGCCAGCAGCTCCCCGCTAGCGGGACCCAATGAGCAGTTCTTC
NA,NA,TRBV11-2,TRBJ2-2,CASSLTSIKNTGELFF,TGTGCCAGCAGCTTAACGTCGATAAAAAACACCGGGGAGCTGTTTTTT
NA,NA,TRBV7-9,TRBJ2-7,CASSVSDSRPYEQYF,TGTGCCAGCAGCGTATCCGACAGTCGTCCCTACGAGCAGTACTTC
NA,TRBD1,TRBV6-5,TRBJ2-2,CASRPGTGLTGELFF,TGTGCCAGCAGACCCGGGACAGGGCTCACCGGGGAGCTGTTTTTT
NA,TRBD1,TRBV2,TRBJ2-5,CASSRTGGKETQYF,TGTGCCAGCAGTCGGACAGGGGGGAAAGAGACCCAGTACTTC
NA,NA,TRBV28,TRBJ1-2,CAIYDTGYTF,TGTGCCATCTATGATACTGGCTACACCTTC
NA,NA,TRBV7-2,TRBJ1-1,CASSYGGGAAFF,TGTGCCAGCAGCTACGGCGGTGGGGCAGCTTTCTTT
few,NA,TRBV18,TRBJ2-7,CASSPDRNSYEQYF,TGTGCCAGCTCGCCCGACAGGAACTCCTACGAGCAGTACTTC
NA,NA,TRBV7-2,TRBJ1-3,CASSLGWATDSGNTIYF,TGTGCCAGCAGCTTAGGCTGGGCCACCGACTCTGGAAACACCATATATTTT
NA,TRBD1,TRBV7-2,TRBJ2-2,CASSLRTGLDGELFF,TGTGCCAGCAGCTTACGGACAGGGCTGGACGGGGAGCTGTTTTTT
few,NA,TRBV29-1,TRBJ2-7,CSVLPGGISYEQYF,TGCAGCGTTCTTCCCGGCGGGATCTCCTACGAGCAGTACTTC